Shown below are 20 T cell receptor beta chains from a single sample sequenced in a study of control samples from healthy donors and cancer patients. Sequencing used immunoSEQ multiplex PCR; TCRdb keeps in-frame clones, though not all of them. The repertoire holds about 150,000 clones, with around 95% as singletons. Sequenced sample: blood. The receptors come from a man aged 40-49 years in good health.

The genes are TRBV19 and TRBJ2-1; TRBD2 agrees at 12 bases. CDR3 size: 15 residues. Germline CDR1 LNHDA, CDR2 SQIVND (reference sequence). V lost 8 bases, J lost 8 bases, and 10 bases stayed unmatched. Here the CDR3 DNA reads TGTGCCAGTGGCCTCCTAGCGGGGGGGCGATATGAGCAGTTCTTC. Protein: CASGLLAGGRYEQFF.

CDR3 sequence: CASSVAQNYPPTDTQYF. In nucleotides, the CDR3 is TGTGCCAGCAGCGTAGCCCAGAACTACCCCCCGACAGATACGCAGTATTTT. This chain links TRBV9 with TRBJ2-3; the D is unclear. The CDR3 is 17 amino acids. Looked up from germline, CDR1 is SGDLS and CDR2 is YYNGEE. Trimming removed 0 bases at V and 3 bases at J, with 17 bases between.

The chain recombines TRBV28 with TRBJ2-7; 8 bases align to TRBD1. The CDR3 loop spans 13 amino acids. The junction had 6 bases not matched to a gene; V was cut back by 4 bases and J by 7 bases. Germline V gives CDR1 MDHEN, CDR2 SYDVKM. The CDR3 coding sequence is TGTGCCAGCAGTTACAGGACAGGGAGGGAGCAGTACTTC. Translated: CASSYRTGREQYF. Full variable domain (remainder filled in from reference TRBV28 and TRBJ2-7): DVKVTQSSRYLVKRTGEKVFLECVQDMDHENMFWYRQDPGLGLRLIYFSYDVKMKEKGDIPEGYSVSREKKERFSLILESASTNQTSMYLCASSYRTGREQYFGPGTRLTVT.

The chain couples TRBV5-1 to TRBJ1-1; D is unresolved. Germline CDR1 is SGHRS and CDR2 is YFSETQ. The CDR3 length is 14 residues. Between the trimmed V and J ends, which lost 0 bases and 1 base, there was a span of 7 bases. CDR3 nucleotides: TGCGCCAGCAGCTTGGTCGAGGCGAACACTGAAGCTTTCTTT. Protein product: CASSLVEANTEAFF.

The chain joins TRBV30 to TRBJ2-7; D gene uncertain. This CDR3 region has 14 residues. V lost 1 base and J lost 0, with 10 bases in between. Germline V lookup: CDR1 GTSNPN, CDR2 SVGIG (reference sequence). The CDR3 DNA reads TGTGCCTGGAGTGGGGGTGGACCCTCCTACGAGCAGTACTTC. Encoded protein: CAWSGGGPSYEQYF.

The J gene is TRBJ1-2, the V gene TRBV5-5; unclear D gene. The germline gives CDR1 SGHKS, CDR2 YYEKEE (reference sequence). Trimming cost V 3 bases and J 8 bases, with 14 bases left between them. The length of the CDR3 is 13 residues. In DNA form, the CDR3 reads TGTGCCAGCAGCTCGCCCAACAGTATGGGCTACACCTTC. Amino acids: CASSSPNSMGYTF.

This clone showed up just once. The chain carries TRBV10-3 and TRBJ1-2; D is uncertain. In germline, CDR1 is ENHRY, CDR2 SYGVKD. Deletions cut 10 bases from V and 2 bases from J, with 11 bases between. The CDR3 sequence is 12 residues long. The CDR3 DNA reads TGTGCCACTTCCACCCAAAACTATGGCTACACCTTC. Amino acid sequence: CATSTQNYGYTF.

This clone was seen more than once but under ten times. The chain is built from TRBV7-8 and TRBJ1-5, with TRBD1 as a possible D gene (6 bases). Germline V gene data show CDR1 as SGHVS and CDR2 as FQNEAQ. Deletions cut 5 bases from V and 3 bases from J, with 11 bases between. This CDR3 is 14 amino acids long. This chain's CDR3 is CASSPDSPNQPQHF. DNA of the CDR3: TGTGCCAGCAGCCCGGACAGTCCCAATCAGCCCCAGCATTTT.

The chain carries TRBV10-3 and TRBJ2-3, with 9 bases matching TRBD1. The CDR3 runs to 16 residues. Germline values: CDR1 ENHRY, CDR2 SYGVKD. Trimming at V came to 5 bases and at J to 6 bases, leaving 12 bases not matched to a gene. The CDR3 DNA follows: TGTGCCATCAGTAAGGGACAGGGTGGGACACACGATACGCAGTATTTT. Its translation is CAISKGQGGTHDTQYF.

This rearrangement joins TRBV6-2 or TRBV6-3 to TRBJ1-4; no firm D call. The V end lost 5 bases, the J end lost 7 bases, and 5 bases lay between the germline ends. This CDR3 spans 11 amino acids. From germline, CDR1 is MNHEY and CDR2 SVGEGT. The CDR3 here is CASSQAEKLFF. The CDR3 DNA reads TGTGCCAGCAGTCAAGCTGAAAAACTGTTTTTT.

This rearrangement joins TRBV27 to TRBJ2-2; 10 bases agree with TRBD1. The V gene end was trimmed by 8 bases and the J gene end by 7 bases; junction bases not matched to a gene: 7. There are 14 residues in the CDR3. The germline gives CDR1 MNHEY, CDR2 SMNVEV (reference sequence). CDR3 protein: CASRDRGGGGELFF. In DNA form, the CDR3 reads TGTGCCAGCCGGGACAGGGGTGGTGGCGGGGAGCTGTTTTTT.

The rearrangement joins TRBV6-4 to TRBJ2-2; no definite D call. The CDR3 spans 12 residues. Germline assignment: CDR1 MRHNA and CDR2 SNTAGT. V was trimmed by 4 bases and J by 4 bases, leaving 4 bases between them. CDR3 DNA sequence: TGTGCCAGCAGTGTGGGCACCGGGGAGCTGTTTTTT. Protein product: CASSVGTGELFF.

This rearrangement joins TRBV7-9 to TRBJ1-4, with D tentatively TRBD1 (5 bases). CDR1 is SEHNR, CDR2 FQNEAQ, per germline (reference sequence). Trimming removed 6 bases from V and 5 bases from J, with 10 bases in between. CDR3 length equals 13 residues. The CDR3 protein is CASSGDANEKLFF. Here the CDR3 DNA reads TGTGCCAGCAGTGGGGACGCAAATGAAAAACTGTTTTTT.

The V and J genes are TRBV19 and TRBJ1-1; D gene ambiguous. This CDR3 is 14 amino acids long. V dropped 4 bases and J dropped 1 base, with 10 bases sitting between them. CDR1 is LNHDA, CDR2 SQIVND, per germline (reference sequence). The CDR3 DNA reads TGTGCCAGTAGTAGCTCGGGGTGGAACACTGAAGCTTTCTTT. Translated: CASSSSGWNTEAFF.

The chain combines TRBV15 with TRBJ2-7; D is perhaps TRBD1 or TRBD2 (5 bases each). CDR1 is LNHNV and CDR2 is YYDKDF in the germline V gene (reference sequence). The CDR3 totals 14 residues. Trimming pared 3 bases from V and 4 bases from J, leaving 13 bases between. The CDR3 protein is CATSSGATSYEQYF. For the CDR3, the DNA is TGTGCCACCAGCAGCGGGGCTACATCGTACGAGCAGTACTTC.

The V and J genes are TRBV19 and TRBJ2-7; 9 bases are a match to TRBD1. Trimming cost V 1 base and J 2 bases; bases outside gene matches: 3. Per germline, CDR1 LNHDA and CDR2 SQIVND (reference sequence). The length of the CDR3 is 15 residues. The CDR3 DNA sequence: TGTGCCAGTAGTATAGGAGGGACAGGGACCTACGAGCAGTACTTC. Protein sequence: CASSIGGTGTYEQYF.

The V call is TRBV19, the J call TRBJ1-1, with TRBD1 matching 8 bases. CDR1 and CDR2 from the germline V gene are LNHDA and SQIVND (reference sequence). The J segment lost 1 base and the V segment lost 3 bases, leaving 1 base of the junction unmatched. There are 14 residues in the CDR3. The CDR3, as DNA: TGTGCCAGTAGTATCACAGGGGGGAACACTGAAGCTTTCTTT. Its protein product is CASSITGGNTEAFF. Complete variable domain (other parts from reference TRBV19 and TRBJ1-1): DGGITQSPKYLFRKEGQNVTLSCEQNLNHDAMYWYRQDPGQGLRLIYYSQIVNDFQKGDIAEGYSVSREKKESFPLTVTSAQKNPTAFYLCASSITGGNTEAFFGQGTRLTVV.

This chain joins TRBV3-1 (or the pseudogene TRBV3-2) and TRBJ1-2; TRBD1 is a possible D gene (6 bases). Between the trimmed V and J ends, which lost 4 bases and 4 bases, there was a span of 16 bases. Germline values: CDR1 LGHDT, CDR2 YNNKEL (reference sequence). This CDR3 comprises 15 residues. This chain's CDR3 is CASSPLQGIAYGYTF. In DNA form, the CDR3 reads TGTGCCAGCAGCCCTTTACAGGGAATCGCCTATGGCTACACCTTC.

The rearrangement joins TRBV9 to TRBJ1-1, with D unclear. Germline V CDR1 and CDR2: SGDLS, YYNGEE. Trimming left V 4 bases short and J 5 bases short, with 12 bases between. The CDR3 is made up of 13 amino acids. DNA of the CDR3: TGTGCCAGCAGCAACCGGGAAACAACTGAAGCTTTCTTT. Protein product: CASSNRETTEAFF.

The chain recombines TRBV11-2 with TRBJ2-1; D may be TRBD1 or TRBD2 (6 bases each). This CDR3 is built from 15 residues. CDR1 and CDR2 from the germline V gene are SGHAT and FQNNGV. Deletions cut 0 bases from V and 8 bases from J, with 14 bases between. CDR3 nucleotides: TGTGCCAGCAGCTTAGATAACGGCCGGGGGCATGAGCAGTTCTTC. Its protein product is CASSLDNGRGHEQFF.